This is a list of T cell receptor beta chains from one sample in a study of identifying expanded T cells in peripheral blood. Here immunoSEQ multiplex PCR was the method, and the copy in TCRdb shows in-frame clones only, minus some. Of approximately 81,000 clones detected, roughly 84% appear once; the ten largest clones hold roughly a fifth. The specimen was blood. The receptors were sampled from a person aged 18-70 years in good health. CDR3s include the opening cysteine and the closing phenylalanine or tryptophan. The D gene is left open where the match is weak. Some rows have no size entry. The others give once, few or many, or a class for an expanded clone.

>-|-|TRBV7-9|TRBJ2-7
TGTGCCAGCAGTCTGACAGGCAGCGGGCCCTACGAGCAGTACTTC
CASSLTGSGPYEQYF
>-|once|TRBV28|TRBJ1-3
TGTGCCAGCAGGAAAGCAGGGCCTGGAAACACCATATATTTT
CASRKAGPGNTIYF
>-|-|TRBV7-8|TRBJ1-3
TGTGCCAGCAGCTTGAGGACAGCCTCCTCTGGAAACACCATATATTTT
CASSLRTASSGNTIYF
>TRBD1|few|TRBV28|TRBJ2-5
TGTGCCAGCAGTCCGACAGGGGTTTGGGAGACCCAGTACTTC
CASSPTGVWETQYF
>TRBD2|-|TRBV5-4|TRBJ2-1
TGTGCCAGCAGCTTGGGGGTAGCGGGCCGCTACAATGAGCAGTTCTTC
CASSLGVAGRYNEQFF
>-|-|TRBV6-1|TRBJ1-2
TGTGCCAGCAGGGGGGCAGGAAGGGGCTATGGCTACACCTTC
CASRGAGRGYGYTF
>-|-|TRBV5-4|TRBJ1-1
TGTGCCAGCAGCTTGGCCGGGGGGGGCGGGGTGAACACTGAAGCTTTCTTT
CASSLAGGGGVNTEAFF
>TRBD2|-|TRBV9|TRBJ2-3
TGTGCCAGCAGCGTAAGCGGGACCGGCACAGATACGCAGTATTTT
CASSVSGTGTDTQYF
>TRBD1|-|TRBV7-9|TRBJ1-4
TGTGCCAGCAGCTTAGGGGACAGCTCAAATGAAAAACTGTTTTTT
CASSLGDSSNEKLFF
>TRBD1|-|TRBV28|TRBJ1-2
TGTGCCAGCAGTTTCCCGGGACAGGGCCTCTATGGCTACACCTTC
CASSFPGQGLYGYTF
>TRBD1|-|TRBV28|TRBJ2-1
TGTGCCAGCAGTTTAGGACAGGCCCACAATGAGCAGTTCTTC
CASSLGQAHNEQFF